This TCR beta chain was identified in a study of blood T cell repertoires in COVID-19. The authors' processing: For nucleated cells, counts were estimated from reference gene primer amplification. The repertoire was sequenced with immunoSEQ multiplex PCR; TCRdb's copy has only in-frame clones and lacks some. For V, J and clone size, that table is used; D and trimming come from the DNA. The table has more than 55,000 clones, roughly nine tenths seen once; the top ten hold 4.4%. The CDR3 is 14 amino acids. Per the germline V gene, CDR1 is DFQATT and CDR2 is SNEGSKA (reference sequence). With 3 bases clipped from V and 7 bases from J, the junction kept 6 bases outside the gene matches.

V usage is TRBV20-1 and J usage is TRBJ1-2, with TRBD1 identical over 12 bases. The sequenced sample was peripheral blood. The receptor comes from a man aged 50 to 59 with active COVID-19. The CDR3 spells CSASEGTGGFGYTF. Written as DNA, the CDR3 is TGCAGTGCTAGTGAGGGGACAGGGGGCTTTGGCTACACCTTC.